This T cell receptor beta chain was documented in a study of shared clonotypes between healthy human individuals. Overall study: Samples came from two female and a few male donors aged 18 to 49.

Concerning this clone: What it recognizes is unknown.

The V and J ends lost 0 bases and 4 bases respectively, with 13 bases between them. In germline, CDR1 is SGDLS, CDR2 YYNGEE. This CDR3 is built from 15 residues. The table came from immunoSEQ multiplex PCR; TCRdb's copy has only in-frame clones and leaves some out. The table shows under 1,900,000 clones, with around 98.5% occurring only once. Study donors comprised healthy, HIV-negative adults devoid of recent acute infection or vaccination. It was into CD45RA+ naive and CD45RA-negative memory subsets that the CD4+ cells were split. Points from the study as a whole: Naive subsets tended to show greater estimated richness than memory subsets.

V is TRBV9 and J is TRBJ1-2; a weak D match, TRBD1 (5 bases). The clonotype was recovered from a man aged 25-45 years in good health. Sequenced material: naive CD4+ T cells sorted from blood. The subset denotes: CD45RA+ positively selected. CDR3 sequence reads: CASSVDPGKTYGYTF. The CDR3 bases are TGTGCCAGCAGCGTAGATCCAGGGAAGACCTATGGCTACACCTTC.